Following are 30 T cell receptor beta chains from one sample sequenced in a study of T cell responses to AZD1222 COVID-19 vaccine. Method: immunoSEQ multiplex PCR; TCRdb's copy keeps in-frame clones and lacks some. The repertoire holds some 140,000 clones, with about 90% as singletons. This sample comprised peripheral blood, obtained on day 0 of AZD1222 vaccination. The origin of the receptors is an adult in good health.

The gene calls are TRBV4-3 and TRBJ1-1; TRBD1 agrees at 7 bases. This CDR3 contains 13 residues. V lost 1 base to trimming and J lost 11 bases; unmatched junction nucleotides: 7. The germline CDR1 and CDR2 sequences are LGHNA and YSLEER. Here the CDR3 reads CASSQVEGAPAFF. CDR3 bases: TGCGCCAGCAGCCAAGTTGAGGGGGCGCCTGCTTTCTTT.

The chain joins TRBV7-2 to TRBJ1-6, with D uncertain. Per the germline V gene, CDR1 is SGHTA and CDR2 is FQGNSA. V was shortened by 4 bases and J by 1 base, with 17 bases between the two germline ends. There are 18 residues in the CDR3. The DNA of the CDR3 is TGTGCCAGCAGCTCCACCTCTGTTCTCGCGTCCTATAATTCACCCCTCCACTTT. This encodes CASSSTSVLASYNSPLHF.

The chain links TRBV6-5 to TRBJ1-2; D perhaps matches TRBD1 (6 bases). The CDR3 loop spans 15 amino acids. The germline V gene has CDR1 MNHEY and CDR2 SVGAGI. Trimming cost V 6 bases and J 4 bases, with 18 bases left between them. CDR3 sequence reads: CASSLSHREIYGYTF. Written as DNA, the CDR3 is TGTGCCAGCAGCCTTAGCCACAGGGAAATCTATGGCTACACCTTC.

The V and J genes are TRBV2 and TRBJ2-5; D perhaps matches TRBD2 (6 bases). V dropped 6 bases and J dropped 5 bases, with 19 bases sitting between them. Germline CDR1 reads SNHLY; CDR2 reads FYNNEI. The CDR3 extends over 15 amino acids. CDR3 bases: TGTGCCAGCAGGATCACCGGGACTGGGCGGGAGACCCAGTACTTC. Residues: CASRITGTGRETQYF. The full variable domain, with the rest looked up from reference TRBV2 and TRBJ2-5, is EPEVTQTPSHQVTQMGQEVILRCVPISNHLYFYWYRQILGQKVEFLVSFYNNEISEKSEIFDDQFSVERPDGSNFTLKIRSTKLEDSAMYFCASRITGTGRETQYFGPGTRLLVL.

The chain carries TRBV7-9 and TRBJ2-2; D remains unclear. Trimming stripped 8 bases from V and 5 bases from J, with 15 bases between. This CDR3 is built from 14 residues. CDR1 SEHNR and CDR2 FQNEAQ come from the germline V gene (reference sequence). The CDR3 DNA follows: TGTGCCAGCGAGCCAGCCCCCGGGACCGGGGAGCTGTTTTTT. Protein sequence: CASEPAPGTGELFF.

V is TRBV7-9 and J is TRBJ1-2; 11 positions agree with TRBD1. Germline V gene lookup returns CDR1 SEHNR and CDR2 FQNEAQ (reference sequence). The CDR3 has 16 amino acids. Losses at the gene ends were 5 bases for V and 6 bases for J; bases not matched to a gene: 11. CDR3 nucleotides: TGTGCCAGCAGCAAAAACCTCCGGGACAGGGGGAATGGCTACACCTTC. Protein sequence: CASSKNLRDRGNGYTF.

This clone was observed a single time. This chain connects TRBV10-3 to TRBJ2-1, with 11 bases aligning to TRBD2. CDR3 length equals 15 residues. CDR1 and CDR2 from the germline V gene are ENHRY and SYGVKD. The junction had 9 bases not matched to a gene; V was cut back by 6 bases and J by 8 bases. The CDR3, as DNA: TGTGCCATCAGCCCGACTAGCGGGGATCGGCATGAGCAGTTCTTC. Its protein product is CAISPTSGDRHEQFF.

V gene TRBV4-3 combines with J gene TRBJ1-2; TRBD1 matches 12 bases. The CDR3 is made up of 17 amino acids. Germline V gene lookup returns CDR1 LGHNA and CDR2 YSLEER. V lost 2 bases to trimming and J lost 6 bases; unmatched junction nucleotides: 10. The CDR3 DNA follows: TGCGCCAGCAGCCAACGCCGGGACAGGGGGCGATTGGATGGCTACACCTTC. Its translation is CASSQRRDRGRLDGYTF.

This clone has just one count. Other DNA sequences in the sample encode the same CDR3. The CDR3, as DNA: TGTGCCAGCTCACCCGACGGGAACACTGAAGCTTTCTTT. This gives the protein CASSPDGNTEAFF. The rearrangement joins TRBV18 to TRBJ1-1; D uncertain. Germline loops: CDR1 KGHSH, CDR2 LQKENI. Trimming shortened V by 3 bases and J by 1 base, and 6 bases separated the two germline ends. The CDR3 totals 13 residues.

Written as DNA, the CDR3 is TGTGCCAGCAAGGGGGTACCCTACGAGCAGTACTTC. This translates into CASKGVPYEQYF. The V gene is TRBV12-3 or TRBV12-4, the J gene TRBJ2-7; TRBD1 is a possible D gene (6 bases). Trimming left V 7 bases short and J 2 bases short, with 9 bases between. The CDR3 is made up of 12 amino acids.

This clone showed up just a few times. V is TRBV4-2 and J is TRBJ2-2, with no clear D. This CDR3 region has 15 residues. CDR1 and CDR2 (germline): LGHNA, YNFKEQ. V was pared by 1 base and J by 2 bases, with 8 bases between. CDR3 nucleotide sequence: TGTGCCAGCAGCCAAGGGGGATCCAACACCGGGGAGCTGTTTTTT. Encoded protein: CASSQGGSNTGELFF.

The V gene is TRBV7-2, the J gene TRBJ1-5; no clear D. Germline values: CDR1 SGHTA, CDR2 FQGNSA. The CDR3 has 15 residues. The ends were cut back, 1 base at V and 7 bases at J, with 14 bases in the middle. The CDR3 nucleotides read TGTGCCAGCAGCTTAGACCTGCAGGAGACCCAGCCCCAGCATTTT. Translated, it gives CASSLDLQETQPQHF. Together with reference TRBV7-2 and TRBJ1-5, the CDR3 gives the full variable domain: GAGVSQSPSNKVTEKGKDVELRCDPISGHTALYWYRQSLGQGLEFLIYFQGNSAPDKSGLPSDRFSAERTGGSVSTLTIQRTQQEDSAVYLCASSLDLQETQPQHFGDGTRLSIL.

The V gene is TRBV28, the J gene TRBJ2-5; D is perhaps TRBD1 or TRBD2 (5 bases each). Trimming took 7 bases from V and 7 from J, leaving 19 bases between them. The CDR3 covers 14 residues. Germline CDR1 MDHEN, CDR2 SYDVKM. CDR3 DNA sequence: TGTGCCAGCAATGCCGGGACGCCTCGGGGGACCCAGTACTTC. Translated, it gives CASNAGTPRGTQYF.

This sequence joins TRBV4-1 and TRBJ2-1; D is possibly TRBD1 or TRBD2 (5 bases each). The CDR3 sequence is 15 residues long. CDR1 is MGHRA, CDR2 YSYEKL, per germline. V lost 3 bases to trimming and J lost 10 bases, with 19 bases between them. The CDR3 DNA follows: TGCGCCAGCAGCCACCAGGGTGAACAGAGGGTGGAGCAGTTCTTC. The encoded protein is CASSHQGEQRVEQFF.

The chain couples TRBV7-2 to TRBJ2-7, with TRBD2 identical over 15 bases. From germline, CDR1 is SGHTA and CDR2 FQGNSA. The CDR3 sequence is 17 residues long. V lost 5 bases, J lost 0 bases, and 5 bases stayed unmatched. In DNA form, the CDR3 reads TGTGCCAGCAGCGAGGGACTAGCGGGGGGACTCTCCTACGAGCAGTACTTC. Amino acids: CASSEGLAGGLSYEQYF.

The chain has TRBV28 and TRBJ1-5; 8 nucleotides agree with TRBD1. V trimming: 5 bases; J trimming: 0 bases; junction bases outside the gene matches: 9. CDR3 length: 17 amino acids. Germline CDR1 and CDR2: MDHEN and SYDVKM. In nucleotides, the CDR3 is TGTGCCAGCAGTACTAGACAGGGGACCAATAGCAATCAGCCCCAGCATTTT. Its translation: CASSTRQGTNSNQPQHF.

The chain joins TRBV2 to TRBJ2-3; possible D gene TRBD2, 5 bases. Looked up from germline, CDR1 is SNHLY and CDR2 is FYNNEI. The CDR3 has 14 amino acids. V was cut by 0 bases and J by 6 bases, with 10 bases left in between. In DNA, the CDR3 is TGTGCCAGCAGTGAAGCCGTGAGGAGGGATACGCAGTATTTT. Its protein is CASSEAVRRDTQYF.

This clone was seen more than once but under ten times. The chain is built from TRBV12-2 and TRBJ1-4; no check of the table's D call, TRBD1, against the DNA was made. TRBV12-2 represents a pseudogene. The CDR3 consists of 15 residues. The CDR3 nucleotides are TGTGCAAGTCGCCCCCGACAGGATACTAATGAAAAACTGTTTTTT. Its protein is CASRPRQDTNEKLFF.

The CDR3 sequence: CASSQDGLGQETNTGELFF. CDR3 nucleotides: TGTGCCAGCAGCCAAGATGGGCTGGGGCAGGAGACGAACACCGGGGAGCTGTTTTTT. This chain links TRBV3-1 (or the pseudogene TRBV3-2) with TRBJ2-2; D might be TRBD1 (5 bases). The germline V gene has CDR1 LGHDT and CDR2 YNNKEL (reference sequence). V was trimmed by 0 bases and J by 0 bases, leaving 17 bases between them. CDR3 size: 19 residues.

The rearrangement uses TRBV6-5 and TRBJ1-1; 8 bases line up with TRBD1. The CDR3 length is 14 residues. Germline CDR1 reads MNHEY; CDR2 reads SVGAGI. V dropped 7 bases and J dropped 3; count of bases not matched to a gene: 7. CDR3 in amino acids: CASTPPGGDTEAFF. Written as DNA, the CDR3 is TGTGCCAGCACCCCCCCAGGGGGCGACACTGAAGCTTTCTTT.

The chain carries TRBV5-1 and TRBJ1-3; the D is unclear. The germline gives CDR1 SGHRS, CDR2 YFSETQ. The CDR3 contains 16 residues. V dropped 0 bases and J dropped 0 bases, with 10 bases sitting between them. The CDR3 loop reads CASSLGPLYSGNTIYF. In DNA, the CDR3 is TGCGCCAGCAGCTTGGGTCCCCTATACTCTGGAAACACCATATATTTT.

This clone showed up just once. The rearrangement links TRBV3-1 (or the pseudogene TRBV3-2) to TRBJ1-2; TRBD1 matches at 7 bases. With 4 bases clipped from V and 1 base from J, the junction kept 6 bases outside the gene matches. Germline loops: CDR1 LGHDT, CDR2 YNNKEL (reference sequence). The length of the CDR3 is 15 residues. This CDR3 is CASSPTGTDNYGYTF. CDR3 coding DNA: TGTGCCAGCAGCCCTACCGGGACAGATAACTATGGCTACACCTTC.

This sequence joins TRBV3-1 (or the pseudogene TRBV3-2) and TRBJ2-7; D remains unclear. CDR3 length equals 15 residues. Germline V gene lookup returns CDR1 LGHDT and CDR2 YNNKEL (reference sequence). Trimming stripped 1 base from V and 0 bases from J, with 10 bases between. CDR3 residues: CASSQGLLPSYEQYF. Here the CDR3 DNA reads TGTGCCAGCAGCCAAGGCCTTCTCCCCTCCTACGAGCAGTACTTC.

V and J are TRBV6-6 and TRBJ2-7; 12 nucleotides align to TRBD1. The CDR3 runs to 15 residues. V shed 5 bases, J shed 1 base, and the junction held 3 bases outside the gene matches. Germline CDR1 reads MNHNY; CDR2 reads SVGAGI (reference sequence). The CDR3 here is CASSKGQGASYEQYF. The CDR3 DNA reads TGTGCCAGCAGTAAGGGACAGGGGGCGTCCTACGAGCAGTACTTC.

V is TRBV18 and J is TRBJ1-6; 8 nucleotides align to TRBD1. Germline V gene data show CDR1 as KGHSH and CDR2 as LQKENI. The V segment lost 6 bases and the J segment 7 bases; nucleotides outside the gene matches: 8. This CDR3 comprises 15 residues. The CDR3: CASSADRQGNSPLHF. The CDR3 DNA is TGTGCCAGCTCGGCAGACCGACAGGGGAATTCACCCCTCCACTTT.

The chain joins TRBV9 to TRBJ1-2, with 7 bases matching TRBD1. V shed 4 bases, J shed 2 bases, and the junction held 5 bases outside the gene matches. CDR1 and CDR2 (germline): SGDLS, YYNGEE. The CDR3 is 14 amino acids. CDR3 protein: CASSPSTGNYGYTF. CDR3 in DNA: TGTGCCAGCAGCCCCTCGACAGGGAACTATGGCTACACCTTC. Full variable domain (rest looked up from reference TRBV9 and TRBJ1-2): DSGVTQTPKHLITATGQRVTLRCSPRSGDLSVYWYQQSLDQGLQFLIQYYNGEERAKGNILERFSAQQFPDLHSELNLSSLELGDSALYFCASSPSTGNYGYTFGSGTRLTVV.

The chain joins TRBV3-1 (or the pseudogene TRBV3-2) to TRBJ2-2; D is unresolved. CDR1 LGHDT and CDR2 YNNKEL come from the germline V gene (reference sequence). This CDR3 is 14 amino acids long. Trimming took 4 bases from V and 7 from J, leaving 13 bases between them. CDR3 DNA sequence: TGTGCCAGCAGCCTCGGCGGAACGGACGGGGAGCTGTTTTTT. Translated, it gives CASSLGGTDGELFF.

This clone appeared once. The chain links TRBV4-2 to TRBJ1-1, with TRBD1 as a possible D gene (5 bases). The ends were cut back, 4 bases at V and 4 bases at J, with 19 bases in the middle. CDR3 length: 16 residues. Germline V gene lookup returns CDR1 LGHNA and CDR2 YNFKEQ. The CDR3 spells CASSLEGAREFTEAFF. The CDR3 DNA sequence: TGTGCCAGCAGCCTAGAAGGGGCTCGCGAGTTCACTGAAGCTTTCTTT.

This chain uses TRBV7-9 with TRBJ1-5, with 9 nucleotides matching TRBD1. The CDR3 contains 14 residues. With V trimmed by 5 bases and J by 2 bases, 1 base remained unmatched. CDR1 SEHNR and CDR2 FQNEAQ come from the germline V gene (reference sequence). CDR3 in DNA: TGTGCCAGCAGCCGGACAGGGGGCAATCAGCCCCAGCATTTT. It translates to CASSRTGGNQPQHF.

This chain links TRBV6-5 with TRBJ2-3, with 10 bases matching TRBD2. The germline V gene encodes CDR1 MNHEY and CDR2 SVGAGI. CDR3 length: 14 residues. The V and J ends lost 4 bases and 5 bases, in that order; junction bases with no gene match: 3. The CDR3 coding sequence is TGTGCCAGCAGTTGGGGACTAGCGCTAGATACGCAGTATTTT. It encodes CASSWGLALDTQYF.